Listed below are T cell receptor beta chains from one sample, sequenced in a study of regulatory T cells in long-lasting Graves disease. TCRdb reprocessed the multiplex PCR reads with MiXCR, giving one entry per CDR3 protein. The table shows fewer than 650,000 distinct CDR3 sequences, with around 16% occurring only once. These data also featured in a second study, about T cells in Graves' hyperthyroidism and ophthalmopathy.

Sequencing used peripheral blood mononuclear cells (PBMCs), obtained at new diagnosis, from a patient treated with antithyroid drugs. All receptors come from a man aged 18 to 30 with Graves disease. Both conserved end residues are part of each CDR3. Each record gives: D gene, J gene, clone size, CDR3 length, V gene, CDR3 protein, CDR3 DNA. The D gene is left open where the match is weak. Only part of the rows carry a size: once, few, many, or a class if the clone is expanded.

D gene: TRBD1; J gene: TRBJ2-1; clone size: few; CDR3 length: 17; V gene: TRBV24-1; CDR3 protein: CATSDRDRGVRGNEQFF; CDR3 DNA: TGTGCCACCAGTGACCGAGACAGGGGGGTAAGGGGAAATGAGCAGTTCTTC
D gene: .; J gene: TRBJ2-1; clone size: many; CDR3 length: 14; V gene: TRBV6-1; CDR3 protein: CASRQVTSYNEQFF; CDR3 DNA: TGTGCCAGCAGACAGGTGACCTCTTACAATGAGCAGTTCTTC
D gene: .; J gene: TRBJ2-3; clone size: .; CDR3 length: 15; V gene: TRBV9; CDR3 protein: CASSDGDLRTDTQYF; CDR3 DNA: TGTGCCAGCAGCGACGGGGACTTGCGCACAGATACGCAGTATTTT
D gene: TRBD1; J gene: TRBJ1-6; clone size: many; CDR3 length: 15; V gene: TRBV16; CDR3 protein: CASNTIGGGNSPLHF; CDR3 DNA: TGTGCCAGCAACACCATAGGAGGGGGCAATTCACCCCTCCACTTT
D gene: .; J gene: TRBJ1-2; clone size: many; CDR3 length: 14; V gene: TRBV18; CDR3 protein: CASSPSTPPNGYTF; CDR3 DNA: TGTGCCAGCTCACCGTCAACCCCTCCCAATGGCTACACCTTC
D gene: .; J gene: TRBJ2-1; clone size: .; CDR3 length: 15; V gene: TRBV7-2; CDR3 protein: CASSPLGYSYNEQFF; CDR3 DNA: TGTGCCAGCAGCCCACTAGGTTACTCCTACAATGAGCAGTTCTTC
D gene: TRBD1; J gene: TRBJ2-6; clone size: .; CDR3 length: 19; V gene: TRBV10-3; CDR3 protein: CAISELGDRGLAGANVLTF; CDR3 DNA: TGTGCCATCAGTGAGTTGGGGGACAGGGGACTCGCTGGGGCCAACGTCCTGACTTTC
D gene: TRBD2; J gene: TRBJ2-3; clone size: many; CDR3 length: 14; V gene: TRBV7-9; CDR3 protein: CASSLSREGYTQYF; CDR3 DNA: TGTGCCAGCAGCTTATCACGGGAGGGTTATACGCAGTATTTT
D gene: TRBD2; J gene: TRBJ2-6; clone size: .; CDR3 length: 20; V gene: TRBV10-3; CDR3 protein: CAISEWLAGDFSSGANVLTF; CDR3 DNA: TGTGCCATCAGTGAGTGGCTAGCGGGAGATTTCAGCTCTGGGGCCAACGTCCTGACTTTC
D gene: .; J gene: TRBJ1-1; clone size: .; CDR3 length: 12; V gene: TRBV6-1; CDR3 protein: CASSDPPGEAFF; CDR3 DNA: TGTGCCAGCAGTGATCCCCCGGGGGAGGCTTTCTTT
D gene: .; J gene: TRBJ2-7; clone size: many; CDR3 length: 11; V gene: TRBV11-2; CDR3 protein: CASSFTNEQYF; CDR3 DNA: TGTGCCAGCAGCTTCACCAACGAGCAGTACTTC
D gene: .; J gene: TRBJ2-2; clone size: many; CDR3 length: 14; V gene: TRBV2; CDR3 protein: CASSELGAAGELFF; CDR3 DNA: TGTGCCAGCAGTGAACTGGGGGCGGCCGGGGAGCTGTTTTTT
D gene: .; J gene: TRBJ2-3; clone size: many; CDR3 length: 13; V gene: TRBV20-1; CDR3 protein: CSARISGPDTQYF; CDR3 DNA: TGCAGTGCTAGAATAAGCGGGCCAGATACGCAGTATTTT
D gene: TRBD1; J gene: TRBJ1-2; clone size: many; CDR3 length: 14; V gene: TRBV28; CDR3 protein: CAIIPGQGLDGYTF; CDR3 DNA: TGTGCCATCATACCGGGACAGGGTCTGGATGGCTACACCTTC
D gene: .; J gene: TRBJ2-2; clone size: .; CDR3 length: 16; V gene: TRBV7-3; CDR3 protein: CASSLNPSVGSGELFF; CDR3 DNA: TGTGCCAGCAGCTTAAACCCTAGCGTCGGCTCCGGGGAGCTGTTTTTT
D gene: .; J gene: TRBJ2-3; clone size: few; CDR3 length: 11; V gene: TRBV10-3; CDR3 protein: CAISDLDTQYF; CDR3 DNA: TGTGCCATCAGTGACCTCGATACGCAGTATTTT
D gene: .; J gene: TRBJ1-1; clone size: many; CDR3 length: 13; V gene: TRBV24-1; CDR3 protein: CATQGRGGTEAFF; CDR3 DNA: TGTGCCACTCAAGGGAGGGGGGGAACTGAAGCTTTCTTT
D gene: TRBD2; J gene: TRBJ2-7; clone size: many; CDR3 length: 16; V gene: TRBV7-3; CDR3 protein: CASSFRTSGSRREQYF; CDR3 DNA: TGTGCCAGCAGCTTTCGGACTAGCGGGAGTCGTAGGGAGCAGTACTTC
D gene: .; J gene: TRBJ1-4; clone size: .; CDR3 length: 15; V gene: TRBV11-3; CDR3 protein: CASSSGGTTNEKLFF; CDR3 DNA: TGTGCCAGCAGCTCCGGGGGAACAACTAATGAAAAACTGTTTTTT
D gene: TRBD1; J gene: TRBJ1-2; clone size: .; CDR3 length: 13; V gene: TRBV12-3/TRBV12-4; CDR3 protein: CASSLRTGNGYTF; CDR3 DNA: TGTGCCAGCAGTTTAAGGACAGGGAATGGCTACACCTTC
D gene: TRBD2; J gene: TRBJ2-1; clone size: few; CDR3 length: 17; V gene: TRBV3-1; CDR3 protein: CASSDSLAGAYYNEQFF; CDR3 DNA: TGTGCCAGCAGCGACTCACTAGCGGGAGCGTATTACAATGAGCAGTTCTTC
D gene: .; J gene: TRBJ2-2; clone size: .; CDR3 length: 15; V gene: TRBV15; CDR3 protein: CATSRDRQGTGELFF; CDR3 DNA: TGTGCCACCAGCAGAGATAGGCAGGGGACCGGGGAGCTGTTTTTT
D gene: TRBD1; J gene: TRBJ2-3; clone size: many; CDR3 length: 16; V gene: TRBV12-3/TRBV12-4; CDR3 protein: CASSLLTGASTDTQYF; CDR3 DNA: TGTGCCAGCAGTCTCCTTACAGGGGCCAGCACAGATACGCAGTATTTT
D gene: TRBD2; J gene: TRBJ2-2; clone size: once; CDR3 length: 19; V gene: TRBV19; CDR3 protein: CASSSPWTSGGDNTGELFF; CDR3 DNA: TGTGCCAGTAGTTCCCCATGGACTAGCGGGGGGGATAACACCGGGGAGCTGTTTTTT
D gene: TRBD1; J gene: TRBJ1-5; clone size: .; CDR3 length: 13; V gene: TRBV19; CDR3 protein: CASNTGENQPQHF; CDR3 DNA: TGTGCCAGTAATACAGGGGAGAATCAGCCCCAGCATTTT
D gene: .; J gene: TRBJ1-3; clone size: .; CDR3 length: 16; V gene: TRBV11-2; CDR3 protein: CASSSPGGRAGNTIYF; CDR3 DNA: TGTGCCAGCAGCTCACCAGGAGGCAGGGCTGGAAACACCATATATTTT
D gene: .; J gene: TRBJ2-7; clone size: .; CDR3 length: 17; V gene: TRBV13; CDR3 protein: CASSLRTGTPSPLEQYF; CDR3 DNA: TGTGCCAGCAGCTTACGAACCGGGACCCCGTCGCCCCTCGAGCAGTACTTC